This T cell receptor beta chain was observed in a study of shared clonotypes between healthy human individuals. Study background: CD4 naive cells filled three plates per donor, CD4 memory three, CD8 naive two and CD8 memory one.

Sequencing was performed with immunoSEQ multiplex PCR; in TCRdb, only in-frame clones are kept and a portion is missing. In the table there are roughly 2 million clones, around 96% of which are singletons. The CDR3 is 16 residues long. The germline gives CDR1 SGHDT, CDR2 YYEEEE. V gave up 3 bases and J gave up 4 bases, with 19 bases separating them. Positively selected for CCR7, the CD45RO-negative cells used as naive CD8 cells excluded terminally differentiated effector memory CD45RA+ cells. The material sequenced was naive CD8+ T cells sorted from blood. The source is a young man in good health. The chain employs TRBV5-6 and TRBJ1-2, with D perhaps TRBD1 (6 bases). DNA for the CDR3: TGTGCCAGCAGCTCCAGGGCAGGGGCGAGGATCTATGGCTACACCTTC. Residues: CASSSRAGARIYGYTF.